These T cell receptor beta chains were read from a single sample in a study of shared clonotypes between healthy human individuals. Clones were sequenced by immunoSEQ multiplex PCR, and TCRdb holds only the in-frame ones, with some missing. The sample yields 95,000 to 120,000 clones, around 73% seen once. Sequencing was performed on memory CD8+ T cells sorted from blood. The receptor set was obtained from a young woman in good health. CDR3s include the opening cysteine and the closing phenylalanine or tryptophan. The D gene is left open where the match is weak. Rows give clone size only sometimes, using once, few, many, or a class for an expanded clone.

TRBJ2-2	TRBV5-4	TRBD1	NA	TGTGCCAGCAGCTTGCGATGGGACAGGATAACCGGGGAGCTGTTTTTT	CASSLRWDRITGELFF
TRBJ1-5	TRBV2	NA	NA	TGTGCCAGCAGTCCCCCCAGGTGGTGGGGCAATCAGCCCCAGCATTTT	CASSPPRWWGNQPQHF
TRBJ2-2	TRBV30	NA	once	TGTGCCTCGGAGGGGGACACCAGCTCCAGGGAGCTGTTTTTT	CASEGDTSSRELFF
TRBJ2-5	TRBV7-8	NA	NA	TGTGCCAGCAGCTTAGTTCACAGCGGGGAGACCCAGTACTTC	CASSLVHSGETQYF
TRBJ2-4	TRBV28	NA	few	TGTGCCAGCAGTCACGGGGAGGATATAGCCAAAAACATTCAGTACTTC	CASSHGEDIAKNIQYF
TRBJ1-1	TRBV4-2	NA	NA	TGTGCCAGCAGCCAGGGGCCTGCTTACAGGGCCGGGAACACTGAAGCTTTCTTT	CASSQGPAYRAGNTEAFF
TRBJ2-6	TRBV4-2	NA	NA	TGTGCCAGCAGCCAAACAGGGGGGGAATTCTCTGGGGCCAACGTCCTGACTTTC	CASSQTGGEFSGANVLTF
TRBJ1-4	TRBV5-1	NA	NA	TGCGCCAGCAGCATACAGGGAGTCTCTAATGAAAAACTGTTTTTT	CASSIQGVSNEKLFF
TRBJ2-3	TRBV2	NA	once	TGTGCCAGCACTCGACTAAACTCCGCAGATACGCAGTATTTT	CASTRLNSADTQYF
TRBJ2-1	TRBV7-9	TRBD1	NA	TGTGCCAGCAGACCAGGGGGATGGACTTACAATGAGCAGTTCTTC	CASRPGGWTYNEQFF
TRBJ1-4	TRBV5-1	NA	NA	TGCGCCAGCAGCTTGGCCCCCCTACGAAAACTGTTTTTT	CASSLAPLRKLFF
TRBJ1-2	TRBV7-9	TRBD1	NA	TGTGCCAGCAGCCCACCCGTGAGGACAGGGGCTAGCTATGGCTACACCTTC	CASSPPVRTGASYGYTF
TRBJ1-2	TRBV6-5	NA	NA	TGTGCCAGCAGTTACGCCCGGGACGGATACTATGGCTACACCTTC	CASSYARDGYYGYTF
TRBJ1-2	TRBV14	NA	NA	TGTGCCAGCAGCCAAGTGGCGGGAACTATCTATGGCTACACCTTC	CASSQVAGTIYGYTF
TRBJ2-3	TRBV29-1	TRBD2	NA	TGCAGCGCTCCCCTTGGGAGGGACTTGAGGACGCAGTATTTT	CSAPLGRDLRTQYF
TRBJ2-7	TRBV27	NA	medium-sized	TGTGCCAGCAGTGTTAGCGGACCCTACGAGCAGTACTTC	CASSVSGPYEQYF
TRBJ2-2	TRBV7-6	NA	NA	TGTGCCAGCAGCTCAGTCCGGTCGAACACCGGGGAGCTGTTTTTT	CASSSVRSNTGELFF
TRBJ2-1	TRBV27	TRBD1	NA	TGTGCCAGCAGTTCGGACAGGGATATAGCCTACAATGAGCAGTTCTTC	CASSSDRDIAYNEQFF
TRBJ1-2	TRBV6-1	NA	medium-sized	TGTGCCAGCCAGGCCCGGGGCTTACACGGCTACACCTTC	CASQARGLHGYTF
TRBJ1-4	TRBV6-6	TRBD1	NA	TGTGCCAGCAGTTTGTACAGGGGCGAAAAACTGTTTTTT	CASSLYRGEKLFF
TRBJ1-1	TRBV4-3	NA	NA	TGCGCCAGCAGCCAAGTGGGGAACACTGAAGCTTTCTTT	CASSQVGNTEAFF
TRBJ1-2	TRBV19	NA	once	TGTGCCAGTAGTATCGCGGGGGCCTATGGCTACACCTTC	CASSIAGAYGYTF